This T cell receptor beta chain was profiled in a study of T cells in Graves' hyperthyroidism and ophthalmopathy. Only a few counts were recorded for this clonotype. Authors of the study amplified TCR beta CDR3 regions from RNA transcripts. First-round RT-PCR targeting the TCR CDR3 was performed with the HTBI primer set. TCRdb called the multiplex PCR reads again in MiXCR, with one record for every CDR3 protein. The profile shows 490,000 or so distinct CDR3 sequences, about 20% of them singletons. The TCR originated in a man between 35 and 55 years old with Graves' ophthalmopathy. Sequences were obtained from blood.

CDR3 amino acids: CASSQVGQGSYGYTF. The CDR3 DNA sequence: TGCGCCAGCAGCCAAGTCGGACAGGGGAGCTATGGCTACACCTTC. The V gene is TRBV4-1, the J gene TRBJ1-2, with TRBD1 identical over 9 bases. Trimming cost V 1 base and J 4 bases; bases outside gene matches: 4. Germline V lookup: CDR1 MGHRA, CDR2 YSYEKL. The length of the CDR3 is 15 residues.